This TCR beta chain was profiled in a study of T cells after yellow fever vaccination. Overall study: Fractions with few cells were prepared using SMART-Seq v4 Ultra Low Input.

This clonotype came up a few times. Its antigen is undetermined. The CDR3 covers 15 residues. Trimming removed 1 base from V and 3 bases from J; junction bases left unmatched: 9. In germline, CDR1 is SQVTM, CDR2 ANQGSEA. Study-wide points: Researchers noted that a small share of clonotypes showed up in both CD4 and CD8 compartments. After the booster, nearly 98% of CD4 and roughly nine tenths of CD8 primary-response clones were re-detected.

Template switching by 5'RACE produced TCR cDNA, adding a universal primer site and UMIs. MiXCR, applied by TCRdb to the 5' RACE reads, yields one record per CDR3 protein. The table records around 310,000 distinct CDR3 sequences, under 5% of them present only once. The clonotype comes from a young man who received the YFV17D yellow fever vaccine. The sample was PBMCs, taken 5 days after the yellow fever booster vaccination. This chain uses TRBV29-1 with TRBJ2-7; TRBD2 agrees at 7 bases. The CDR3 spells CSVEAREGVVYEQYF. The CDR3 DNA sequence: TGCAGCGTTGAAGCGAGGGAGGGTGTGGTCTACGAGCAGTACTTC.